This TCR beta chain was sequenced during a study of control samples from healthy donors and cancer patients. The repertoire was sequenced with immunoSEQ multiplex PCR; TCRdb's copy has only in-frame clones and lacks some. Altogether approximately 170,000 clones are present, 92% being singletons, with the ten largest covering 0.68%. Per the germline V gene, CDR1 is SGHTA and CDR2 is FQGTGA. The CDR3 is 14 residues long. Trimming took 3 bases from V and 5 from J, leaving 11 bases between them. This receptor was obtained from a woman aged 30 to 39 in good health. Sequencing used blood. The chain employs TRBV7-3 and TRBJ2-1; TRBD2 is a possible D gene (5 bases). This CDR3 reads CASSFVGAHNEQFF. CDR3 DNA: TGTGCCAGCAGCTTCGTGGGAGCGCACAATGAGCAGTTCTTC.